These 32 T cell receptor beta chains were sequenced from one sample in a study of glioma-infiltrating T cells. Using RNA template, CDR3s of TCR alpha and beta were amplified with iRepertoire arm-PCR. TCRdb re-derived calls from the multiplex PCR reads in MiXCR, one entry per CDR3 protein. Of about 140,000 distinct CDR3 sequences listed, 30% to 40% were seen once; the top ten hold roughly 20%. Specimen: glioma tissue, nonneoplastic brain tissue, or PBMCs (not recorded which). All receptors come from a human donor with low-grade glioma or glioblastoma, undergoing nonglioma brain surgery, or in good health (not recorded which).

This clonotype was picked up a small number of times. This rearrangement joins TRBV10-3 to TRBJ2-3; no definite D call. Germline V lookup: CDR1 ENHRY, CDR2 SYGVKD. Trimming cost V 2 bases and J 5 bases, with 5 bases left between them. The CDR3 has 12 amino acids. The CDR3 loop is CAISEAVDTQYF. CDR3 nucleotides: TGTGCCATCAGTGAGGCAGTAGATACGCAGTATTTT.

The V gene is TRBV6-1, the J gene TRBJ1-1, with D unclear. Germline assignment: CDR1 MNHNS and CDR2 SASEGT. With 7 bases removed from V and 1 base from J, the gap between germline ends came to 10 bases. CDR3 length: 13 amino acids. The CDR3 region has the DNA TGTGCCAGCATGACACAGAAGAACACTGAAGCTTTCTTT. It specifies CASMTQKNTEAFF.

V and J are TRBV2 and TRBJ1-1; weak D call: TRBD1 (5 bases). CDR3 length equals 13 residues. Germline CDR1 is SNHLY and CDR2 is FYNNEI. With 5 bases removed from V and 4 bases from J, the gap between germline ends came to 11 bases. CDR3 nucleotide sequence: TGTGCCAGCAGTTGGGGGGAGGGCACTGAAGCTTTCTTT. Protein product: CASSWGEGTEAFF.

This clonotype has more than one count but fewer than ten. This chain connects TRBV7-9 to TRBJ1-2; tentatively, D is TRBD1 (6 bases). The CDR3 loop spans 11 amino acids. Per the germline V gene, CDR1 is SEHNR and CDR2 is FQNEAQ (reference sequence). V gave up 8 bases and J gave up 6 bases, with 10 bases separating them. This chain's CDR3 is CASSEGDGYTF. The CDR3 DNA is TGTGCCAGCTCGGAGGGGGATGGCTACACCTTC.

This clonotype appeared a single time. V gene TRBV14 combines with J gene TRBJ2-3, with 11 bases matching TRBD2. In germline, CDR1 is SGHDN, CDR2 FVKESK. Trimming removed 0 bases from V and 3 bases from J; junction bases left unmatched: 2. The CDR3 loop spans 16 amino acids. CDR3 in amino acids: CASSQDRTSGTDTQYF. The CDR3 DNA reads as TGTGCCAGCAGCCAAGACCGGACTAGCGGGACAGATACGCAGTATTTT.

This chain uses TRBV20-1 with TRBJ1-1; no reliable D call. Germline CDR1 reads DFQATT; CDR2 reads SNEGSKA (reference sequence). V lost 6 bases and J 11 bases, leaving 10 bases between the germline ends. This CDR3 has 9 residues. The CDR3 DNA follows: TGCAGTGCATCTTCCCCCGCTTTCTTT. It encodes CSASSPAFF.

The rearrangement links TRBV2 to TRBJ2-5; possibly TRBD2 for D (5 bases). Trimming took 4 bases from V and 2 from J, leaving 8 bases between them. The CDR3 sequence is 13 residues long. CDR1 is SNHLY and CDR2 is FYNNEI in the germline V gene. The CDR3 sequence: CASSVEGQETQYF. The CDR3 DNA sequence: TGTGCCAGCAGTGTTGAGGGTCAAGAGACCCAGTACTTC.

The V call is TRBV20-1, the J call TRBJ2-1; 10 bases are a match to TRBD2. The CDR3 is 13 residues long. Germline assignment: CDR1 DFQATT and CDR2 SNEGSKA (reference sequence). The CDR3 region has the DNA TGCAGCCGCTTGGCTAGCGGGGGAAATGAGCAGTTCTTC. It yields the protein CSRLASGGNEQFF.

The genes are TRBV24-1 and TRBJ2-3, with a weak D call TRBD1 (6 bases). The length of the CDR3 is 13 residues. Trimming removed 3 bases from V and 3 bases from J, with 6 bases in between. Germline lookup yields CDR1 KGHDR and CDR2 SFDVKD. CDR3: CATSDTGTDTQYF. CDR3 in DNA: TGTGCCACCAGTGATACAGGGACAGATACGCAGTATTTT.

In DNA form, the CDR3 reads TGCAGCTGGCTCCAGAGCACAGATACGCAGTATTTT. It specifies CSWLQSTDTQYF. The chain recombines TRBV20-1 with TRBJ2-3; no definite D call. Germline V gives CDR1 DFQATT, CDR2 SNEGSKA (reference sequence). This CDR3 spans 12 amino acids.

This rearrangement joins TRBV14 to TRBJ1-5; 11 bases fit TRBD1. The length of the CDR3 is 15 residues. The junction had 5 bases not matched to a gene; V was cut back by 4 bases and J by 6 bases. In germline, CDR1 is SGHDN, CDR2 FVKESK. The CDR3 bases are TGTGCCAGCAGCCCAGGGGGACAGGGGGTTCAGCCCCAGCATTTT. Amino acid sequence: CASSPGGQGVQPQHF.

The chain is built from TRBV20-1 and TRBJ2-7; TRBD2 agrees at 7 bases. Germline CDR1 is DFQATT and CDR2 is SNEGSKA (reference sequence). The CDR3 contains 15 residues. After removal of 7 bases from V and 7 bases from J, the junction contained 19 bases not matched to a gene. CDR3 region: CSGWGGGHQAQEQYF. The CDR3, as DNA: TGCAGTGGTTGGGGGGGTGGGCACCAAGCCCAGGAGCAGTACTTC.

This chain uses TRBV7-9 with TRBJ1-2; possibly TRBD1 for D (5 bases). The germline V and J ends were trimmed by 6 bases and 7 bases, with 21 bases remaining between them. The CDR3 spans 15 residues. Germline V lookup: CDR1 SEHNR, CDR2 FQNEAQ (reference sequence). This chain's CDR3 is CASSEKQSGWSGYTF. The CDR3 DNA is TGTGCCAGCAGTGAGAAACAATCAGGGTGGAGTGGCTACACCTTC.

Comments on this clonotype: At one end the junction does not follow the germline gene, possibly because of a read error. This chain joins TRBV6-1 and TRBJ2-7; no firm D call. CDR3 length: 12 amino acids. Germline values: CDR1 MNHNS, CDR2 SASEGT. CDR3 nucleotide sequence: TGTGCCAGCAGTTCACAGAACTACGAGCGGTACTTC. It codes for CASSSQNYERYF.

CDR3 sequence (DNA): TGTGCCAGCAGCACTCATAGCGGGGGGGCCTACAATGAGCAGTTCTTC. As protein: CASSTHSGGAYNEQFF. This chain links TRBV4-2 with TRBJ2-1; TRBD2 matches at 11 bases. Germline CDR1 is LGHNA and CDR2 is YNFKEQ. V shed 5 bases and J 2 bases; nucleotides not matched to a gene: 5. This CDR3 contains 16 residues.

The chain joins TRBV11-2 to TRBJ2-3; D possibly corresponds to TRBD1 (5 bases). There are 12 residues in the CDR3. Germline CDR1 is SGHAT and CDR2 is FQNNGV. Trimming cost V 5 bases and J 7 bases, with 10 bases left between them. The CDR3 protein is CASSPDINTQYF. CDR3 DNA: TGTGCCAGCAGCCCGGACATAAATACGCAGTATTTT.

This chain connects TRBV6-1 to TRBJ2-1, with 7 bases matching TRBD1. The trim removed 8 bases at V and 0 bases at J, leaving 4 bases unmatched. From germline, CDR1 is MNHNS and CDR2 SASEGT. This CDR3 has 14 residues. The CDR3 DNA sequence: TGTGCCAGCCTCAGGGACAGCTCCTACAATGAGCAGTTCTTC. Translating it yields CASLRDSSYNEQFF.

The J gene is TRBJ2-1, the V gene TRBV20-1; TRBD2 agrees at 8 bases. The CDR3 sequence is 15 residues long. J lost 0 bases, V lost 6 bases, and 7 bases had no gene match. Germline V gene data show CDR1 as DFQATT and CDR2 as SNEGSKA (reference sequence). The CDR3 nucleotides read TGCAGTGCCAAGGATAGCGGGGCCTCCTACAATGAGCAGTTCTTC. Its protein product is CSAKDSGASYNEQFF.

The rearrangement links TRBV6-2 or TRBV6-3 to TRBJ2-1; no clear D gene. The CDR3 is 14 amino acids. Between the trimmed V and J ends, which lost 7 bases and 0 bases, there was a span of 10 bases. CDR1 MNHEY and CDR2 SVGEGT come from the germline V gene. Here the CDR3 DNA reads TGTGCCAGCACTCCGACGGGCTCCTACAATGAGCAGTTCTTC. As protein: CASTPTGSYNEQFF.

This clonotype showed up many times. This chain uses TRBV20-1 with TRBJ1-6, with unresolved D. The CDR3 length is 11 residues. The V gene's germline CDR1 is DFQATT and CDR2 SNEGSKA (reference sequence). Trimming removed 7 bases from V and 10 bases from J, with 11 bases in between. The DNA of the CDR3 is TGCAGTGGAAGCGTAGGGTCACCCCTCCACTTT. Residues: CSGSVGSPLHF.

This clonotype was detected a few times. The chain uses TRBV6-1 and TRBJ2-3; D gene uncertain. The CDR3 totals 11 residues. Germline V gene sequence: CDR1 MNHNS, CDR2 SASEGT. V was pared by 6 bases and J by 4 bases, with 5 bases between. The CDR3 region is CASSRADTQYF. CDR3 DNA sequence: TGTGCCAGCAGCCGAGCAGATACGCAGTATTTT.

The chain couples TRBV19 to TRBJ1-1, with D perhaps TRBD1 (6 bases). V gave up 3 bases and J gave up 6 bases, with 17 bases separating them. The CDR3 loop spans 15 amino acids. Germline lookup yields CDR1 LNHDA and CDR2 SQIVND (reference sequence). The CDR3 DNA sequence: TGTGCCAGTAGTATCGGACAGAGGCGATACCCTGAAGCTTTCTTT. Residues: CASSIGQRRYPEAFF.

This clonotype was recorded a few times. The chain recombines TRBV10-3 with TRBJ2-3; TRBD1 aligns across 9 bases. This CDR3 comprises 14 residues. Germline values: CDR1 ENHRY, CDR2 SYGVKD. V lost 2 bases to trimming and J lost 6 bases; unmatched junction nucleotides: 3. The CDR3 region is CAISETGGPDTQYF. The CDR3 nucleotides are TGTGCCATCAGTGAGACAGGGGGCCCGGATACGCAGTATTTT.

Here the CDR3 DNA reads TGTGCCACCGGGGGCTACGAGCAGTACTTC. It yields the protein CATGGYEQYF. This chain joins TRBV6-1 and TRBJ2-7; weak D call: TRBD2 (6 bases). CDR1 and CDR2 from the germline V gene are MNHNS and SASEGT. This CDR3 is 10 amino acids long. Trimming shortened V by 10 bases and J by 3 bases, and 7 bases separated the two germline ends.

This chain links TRBV20-1 with TRBJ2-1; the match to TRBD2 covers 10 bases. Losses at the gene ends were 5 bases for V and 6 bases for J; bases not matched to a gene: 10. The CDR3 sequence is 15 residues long. Germline CDR1 and CDR2: DFQATT and SNEGSKA (reference sequence). The CDR3 region is CSADPPSGRGNEQFF. CDR3 DNA sequence: TGCAGTGCTGACCCCCCGAGCGGGAGGGGCAATGAGCAGTTCTTC.

V and J are TRBV5-1 and TRBJ2-2, with 8 bases fitting TRBD1. The CDR3 loop spans 16 amino acids. Germline V gene sequence: CDR1 SGHRS, CDR2 YFSETQ. V was pared by 1 base and J by 2 bases, with 4 bases of the junction left unmatched. The CDR3 nucleotides are TGCGCCAGCAGCTTGTTCGGACAGGGAAACACCGGGGAGCTGTTTTTT. Its protein is CASSLFGQGNTGELFF.

This clonotype has more than one count but fewer than ten. V is TRBV6-2 or TRBV6-3 and J is TRBJ2-7, with TRBD1 matching 9 bases. Germline V gives CDR1 MNHEY, CDR2 SVGEGT. V lost 2 bases and J lost 8; bases outside the gene matches: 10. CDR3 length equals 15 residues. The CDR3: CASSYQTGTGPKQYF. CDR3 coding DNA: TGTGCCAGCAGTTACCAAACCGGGACAGGGCCGAAGCAGTACTTC.

The chain couples TRBV2 to TRBJ2-1; the match to TRBD1 covers 9 bases. This CDR3 region has 15 residues. The V gene's germline CDR1 is SNHLY and CDR2 FYNNEI. Losses at the gene ends were 4 bases for V and 6 bases for J; bases not matched to a gene: 7. The CDR3 DNA sequence: TGTGCCAGCAGTGGGGCACAGGGGGCTCGCAATGAGCAGTTCTTC. Protein product: CASSGAQGARNEQFF. Full variable domain (outside the CDR3, taken from reference TRBV2 and TRBJ2-1): EPEVTQTPSHQVTQMGQEVILRCVPISNHLYFYWYRQILGQKVEFLVSFYNNEISEKSEIFDDQFSVERPDGSNFTLKIRSTKLEDSAMYFCASSGAQGARNEQFFGPGTRLTVL.

This clonotype was seen a few times. The chain carries TRBV20-1 and TRBJ1-5; the D gene is possibly TRBD1 (6 bases). The CDR3 totals 13 residues. Germline CDR1 and CDR2: DFQATT and SNEGSKA (reference sequence). Trimming removed 6 bases from V and 10 bases from J, with 19 bases in between. The CDR3 DNA follows: TGCAGTGCACCCAGACAGGACATGGGCCCCCAGCATTTT. Residues: CSAPRQDMGPQHF.

This clonotype was detected only a few times. The chain recombines TRBV6-4 with TRBJ2-1; D is unclear. This CDR3 comprises 11 residues. Germline V gene data show CDR1 as MRHNA and CDR2 as SNTAGT. Trimming removed 8 bases from V and 5 bases from J, with 7 bases in between. The CDR3 region is CASLRHNEQFF. Written as DNA, the CDR3 is TGTGCCAGCTTACGGCACAATGAGCAGTTCTTC.

The chain uses TRBV18 and TRBJ2-5; D remains unclear. Germline V gene data show CDR1 as KGHSH and CDR2 as LQKENI. This CDR3 has 13 residues. V was shortened by 4 bases and J by 0 bases, with 6 bases between the two germline ends. The CDR3 region has the DNA TGTGCCAGCTCACGGACGTACCAAGAGACCCAGTACTTC. It yields the protein CASSRTYQETQYF.

This clonotype was detected only a few times. The chain employs TRBV6-1 and TRBJ2-1; 8 bases line up with TRBD1. CDR3 length: 15 residues. Losses at the gene ends were 7 bases for V and 7 bases for J; bases not matched to a gene: 12. CDR1 and CDR2 from the germline V gene are MNHNS and SASEGT. CDR3 loop: CASTSLRQGRNEQFF. For the CDR3, the DNA is TGTGCCAGCACTTCCCTGAGACAGGGGAGGAATGAGCAGTTCTTC.